The 18 T cell receptor beta chains listed next were all sequenced from one sample in a study of T cell changes during pregnancy in multiple sclerosis. Profiled with immunoSEQ multiplex PCR; TCRdb holds only in-frame clones, not every one. The top ten hold approximately 3.5% of the sample, which has more than 65,000 clones, 75% to 90% seen once. Sequenced here: peripheral blood, sampled before pregnancy. All receptors come from a female donor with multiple sclerosis, enrolled in a pregnancy study.

The chain has TRBV5-6 and TRBJ2-7; D gene unclear. The CDR3 is made up of 11 amino acids. CDR1 and CDR2 from the germline V gene are SGHDT and YYEEEE. Between the trimmed V and J ends, which lost 0 bases and 6 bases, there was a span of 4 bases. The CDR3 loop reads CASSLVGEQYF. CDR3 DNA: TGTGCCAGCAGCTTGGTCGGCGAGCAGTACTTC.

This chain connects TRBV5-3 to TRBJ1-5; 7 bases align to TRBD1. TRBV5-3 is sorted into the ORF group, with uncertain function. J was trimmed by 2 bases and V by 4 bases; bases with no gene match: 6. The CDR3 consists of 15 residues. The CDR3 coding sequence is TGTGCCAGAAGCGCGACAGGGCTAGGCAATCAGCCCCAGCATTTT. It specifies CARSATGLGNQPQHF.

The V gene is TRBV6-5, the J gene TRBJ1-3; tentatively, D is TRBD1 (5 bases). V was pared by 0 bases and J by 2 bases, with 8 bases between. Germline CDR1 reads MNHEY; CDR2 reads SVGAGI. The CDR3 is 15 amino acids. The CDR3, as DNA: TGTGCCAGCAGTTACTCATCAGGGCCTGGAAACACCATATATTTT. Its protein is CASSYSSGPGNTIYF.

This clone came up once. The V gene is TRBV18, the J gene TRBJ2-3; D is unclear. CDR1 is KGHSH, CDR2 LQKENI, per germline. This CDR3 spans 12 amino acids. Trimming shortened V by 0 bases and J by 5 bases, and 3 bases separated the two germline ends. The CDR3 DNA reads as TGTGCCAGCTCACCACCCGTAGATACGCAGTATTTT. Translated: CASSPPVDTQYF.

The chain is built from TRBV28 and TRBJ1-2, with TRBD1 identical over 11 bases. CDR1 is MDHEN and CDR2 is SYDVKM in the germline V gene. The CDR3 extends over 15 amino acids. The V segment lost 5 bases and the J segment 3 bases; nucleotides outside the gene matches: 5. The CDR3 nucleotides read TGTGCCAGCAGTATACGGGACAGGGGGGACTATGGCTACACCTTC. Its translation: CASSIRDRGDYGYTF.

J is TRBJ2-7 and V is TRBV7-9; possible D gene TRBD1, 7 bases. Germline CDR1 and CDR2: SEHNR and FQNEAQ (reference sequence). The V gene lost 5 bases and the J gene lost 3 bases, with 20 bases spanning the gap. The CDR3 spans 16 residues. The CDR3 nucleotides are TGTGCCAGCAGCCCGCCACAGGGGAGGTCAGTCTACGAGCAGTACTTC. Translating it yields CASSPPQGRSVYEQYF. Together with reference TRBV7-9 and TRBJ2-7, the CDR3 gives the full variable domain: DTGVSQNPRHKITKRGQNVTFRCDPISEHNRLYWYRQTLGQGPEFLTYFQNEAQLEKSRLLSDRFSAERPKGSFSTLEIQRTEQGDSAMYLCASSPPQGRSVYEQYFGPGTRLTVT.

The rearrangement uses TRBV7-8 and TRBJ1-1; no firm D call. V lost 5 bases and J 2 bases, leaving 6 bases between the germline ends. The CDR3 has 12 amino acids. Germline V gives CDR1 SGHVS, CDR2 FQNEAQ. In DNA form, the CDR3 reads TGTGCCAGCAGCCTAATAAACACTGAAGCTTTCTTT. Protein sequence: CASSLINTEAFF.

The chain combines TRBV5-4 with TRBJ2-3, with 11 bases that match TRBD1. The CDR3 has 17 residues. Germline V gene lookup returns CDR1 SGHNT and CDR2 YYREEE (reference sequence). The V and J ends lost 4 bases and 6 bases, in that order; junction bases with no gene match: 13. CDR3 sequence: CASSHRGRTGGPDTQYF. The DNA of the CDR3 is TGTGCCAGCAGCCATCGGGGCCGGACAGGGGGCCCGGATACGCAGTATTTT.

The chain joins TRBV6-4 to TRBJ1-1; the D is unclear. V lost 4 bases to trimming and J lost 5 bases, with 14 bases between them. The CDR3 contains 14 residues. Germline CDR1 is MRHNA and CDR2 is SNTAGT. In nucleotides, the CDR3 is TGTGCCAGCAGTGGATCGGGAGAGATAACTGAAGCTTTCTTT. Its protein product is CASSGSGEITEAFF.

The chain recombines TRBV19 with TRBJ2-5; possibly TRBD2 for D (5 bases). Trimming left V 1 base short and J 4 bases short, with 13 bases between. The CDR3 consists of 15 residues. Germline values: CDR1 LNHDA, CDR2 SQIVND (reference sequence). The CDR3 coding sequence is TGTGCCAGTAGTATAGGTGGGAGCGTGAGAGAGACCCAGTACTTC. It is translated as CASSIGGSVRETQYF.

The gene calls are TRBV5-1 and TRBJ2-7; 11 bases align to TRBD2. CDR1 SGHRS and CDR2 YFSETQ come from the germline V gene. Trimming took 7 bases from V and 4 from J; bases not matched to a gene: 10. This CDR3 region has 15 residues. The CDR3 DNA reads TGCGCCAGCTCCCCCGGGACTAGCGGAGGTTACGAGCAGTACTTC. Translation: CASSPGTSGGYEQYF.

The rearrangement joins TRBV4-2 to TRBJ1-6; D is unresolved. The germline V gene has CDR1 LGHNA and CDR2 YNFKEQ. The ends were cut back, 2 bases at V and 3 bases at J, with 14 bases in the middle. This CDR3 has 17 residues. Here the CDR3 reads CASSQNTITGYNSPLHF. The CDR3 DNA reads as TGTGCCAGCAGCCAAAACACGATAACGGGCTATAATTCACCCCTCCACTTT.

This clone has a single count. The rearrangement links TRBV28 to TRBJ1-2; no definite D call. Germline-derived CDR1 and CDR2 are MDHEN and SYDVKM. The germline V and J ends were trimmed by 7 bases and 4 bases, with 10 bases remaining between them. This CDR3 has 12 residues. The CDR3 DNA is TGTGCCAGCACAACGGGAAGCTATGGCTACACCTTC. This sequence encodes CASTTGSYGYTF.

This clone was seen more than once but under ten times. This rearrangement joins TRBV30 to TRBJ1-2, with D uncertain. With 3 bases removed from V and 4 bases from J, the gap between germline ends came to 9 bases. Germline V lookup: CDR1 GTSNPN, CDR2 SVGIG (reference sequence). This CDR3 has 12 amino acids. The CDR3 coding sequence is TGTGCCTGGAGCGACACCGTCTATGGCTACACCTTC. Translated: CAWSDTVYGYTF.

The rearrangement links TRBV11-2 to TRBJ2-2, with 7 bases aligning to TRBD2. V shed 1 base, J shed 4 bases, and the junction held 3 bases outside the gene matches. CDR3 size: 15 residues. Looked up from germline, CDR1 is SGHAT and CDR2 is FQNNGV. CDR3 amino acids: CASSLGLAFTGELFF. As DNA, the CDR3 is TGTGCCAGCAGCTTAGGACTAGCCTTCACCGGGGAGCTGTTTTTT. The full variable domain, completed using reference TRBV11-2 and TRBJ2-2, is EAGVAQSPRYKIIEKRQSVAFWCNPISGHATLYWYQQILGQGPKLLIQFQNNGVVDDSQLPKDRFSAERLKGVDSTLKIQPAKLEDSAVYLCASSLGLAFTGELFFGEGSRLTVL.

The chain is built from TRBV19 and TRBJ1-4; 10 bases align to TRBD1. This CDR3 comprises 15 residues. V shed 7 bases and J 8 bases; nucleotides not matched to a gene: 10. CDR1 is LNHDA and CDR2 is SQIVND in the germline V gene (reference sequence). Here the CDR3 DNA reads TGTGCCAGTACCAGACAAGGGACAGGGGTAGAAAAACTGTTTTTT. Protein sequence: CASTRQGTGVEKLFF. Filled out from reference TRBV19 and TRBJ1-4, the complete variable domain reads DGGITQSPKYLFRKEGQNVTLSCEQNLNHDAMYWYRQDPGQGLRLIYYSQIVNDFQKGDIAEGYSVSREKKESFPLTVTSAQKNPTAFYLCASTRQGTGVEKLFFGSGTQLSVL.

This clone appeared once. The chain is built from TRBV19 and TRBJ1-1, with D possibly matching TRBD1 (6 bases). V was clipped by 8 bases and J by 3 bases, with 13 bases between them. CDR3 length equals 13 residues. Germline CDR1 reads LNHDA; CDR2 reads SQIVND (reference sequence). This CDR3 is CASEPTGHTEAFF. CDR3 in DNA: TGTGCCAGTGAACCGACAGGCCACACTGAAGCTTTCTTT. Variable domain in full (rest from reference TRBV19 and TRBJ1-1): DGGITQSPKYLFRKEGQNVTLSCEQNLNHDAMYWYRQDPGQGLRLIYYSQIVNDFQKGDIAEGYSVSREKKESFPLTVTSAQKNPTAFYLCASEPTGHTEAFFGQGTRLTVV.

This chain links TRBV29-1 with TRBJ1-4; weak D call: TRBD1 (6 bases). This CDR3 comprises 12 residues. V lost 4 bases, J lost 5 bases, and 8 bases lay in between. The germline V gene encodes CDR1 SQVTM and CDR2 ANQGSEA. CDR3 amino acids: CSVGTANEKLFF. The CDR3 DNA reads TGCAGCGTTGGGACAGCGAATGAAAAACTGTTTTTT.